The rows below give T cell receptor beta chains drawn from one sample of a study of T cell repertoires in ileal Crohn's disease. Profiled with immunoSEQ multiplex PCR; TCRdb holds only in-frame clones, not every one. The data show over 4,500 clones, over 80% seen once. The source material was ileal tissue. Receptor source: an adult with Crohn's disease. Both conserved end residues are part of each CDR3. Each record gives: V gene, clone size, J gene, CDR3 length, D gene, CDR3 protein, CDR3 DNA. The D gene is left open where the match is weak. Size tells how often a clone was seen (once, few, many) or the class of an expanded clone, and some rows leave it out.

v_gene: TRBV7-3; abundance: -; j_gene: TRBJ1-2; len: 13; d_gene: TRBD1; CDR3aa: CASSLRDRDGYTF; CDR3nt: TGTGCCAGCAGCTTACGGGACAGGGATGGCTACACCTTC
v_gene: TRBV19; abundance: once; j_gene: TRBJ1-5; len: 13; d_gene: TRBD1; CDR3aa: CASRGQGNQPQHF; CDR3nt: TGTGCCAGTAGGGGACAGGGCAATCAGCCCCAGCATTTT
v_gene: TRBV6-1; abundance: few; j_gene: TRBJ2-7; len: 15; d_gene: -; CDR3aa: CASRPQGSGLYEQYF; CDR3nt: TGTGCCAGCCGACCCCAGGGAAGTGGCCTCTACGAGCAGTACTTC
v_gene: TRBV10-1; abundance: large; j_gene: TRBJ2-1; len: 15; d_gene: -; CDR3aa: CASSQDSSSYNEQFF; CDR3nt: TGCGCCAGCAGTCAAGACAGCAGCTCCTACAATGAGCAGTTCTTC
v_gene: TRBV15; abundance: -; j_gene: TRBJ2-2; len: 16; d_gene: TRBD2; CDR3aa: CATSRREGPFTGELFF; CDR3nt: TGTGCCACCAGCAGGCGGGAGGGACCCTTCACCGGGGAGCTGTTTTTT
v_gene: TRBV28; abundance: -; j_gene: TRBJ1-1; len: 15; d_gene: TRBD1; CDR3aa: CASSLPGTDNTEAFF; CDR3nt: TGTGCCAGCAGTTTACCCGGGACAGATAACACTGAAGCTTTCTTT
v_gene: TRBV5-3; abundance: -; j_gene: TRBJ2-7; len: 12; d_gene: -; CDR3aa: CARSLAREEQYF; CDR3nt: TGTGCCAGAAGCTTGGCCAGGGAAGAGCAGTACTTC
v_gene: TRBV5-1; abundance: few; j_gene: TRBJ1-2; len: 17; d_gene: TRBD1; CDR3aa: CASSGGDRPRLSYGYTF; CDR3nt: TGCGCCAGCAGCGGAGGGGACAGGCCGCGACTGTCTTATGGCTACACCTTC
v_gene: TRBV5-6; abundance: once; j_gene: TRBJ1-1; len: 15; d_gene: -; CDR3aa: CASSGFQGTDTEAFF; CDR3nt: TGTGCCAGCAGCGGATTTCAGGGAACTGACACTGAAGCTTTCTTT
v_gene: TRBV28; abundance: -; j_gene: TRBJ2-3; len: 16; d_gene: TRBD2; CDR3aa: CASSSPTSGSTDTQYF; CDR3nt: TGTGCCAGCAGTTCCCCGACTAGCGGGAGCACAGATACGCAGTATTTT
v_gene: TRBV21-1; abundance: -; j_gene: TRBJ2-7; len: 16; d_gene: -; CDR3aa: CASRGRGGDSSYEQYF; CDR3nt: TGTGCCAGCAGGGGGCGGGGGGGGGACTCCTCCTACGAGCAGTACTTC
v_gene: TRBV28; abundance: -; j_gene: TRBJ1-1; len: 16; d_gene: -; CDR3aa: CASSPMGGPMNTEAFF; CDR3nt: TGTGCCAGCAGCCCCATGGGGGGTCCCATGAACACTGAAGCTTTCTTT
v_gene: TRBV6-1; abundance: -; j_gene: TRBJ1-2; len: 17; d_gene: -; CDR3aa: CASSERGGGREPYGYTF; CDR3nt: TGTGCCAGCAGTGAAAGGGGGGGTGGCAGGGAACCCTATGGCTACACCTTC
v_gene: TRBV10-3; abundance: -; j_gene: TRBJ2-2; len: 14; d_gene: -; CDR3aa: CAIRPEGNTGELFF; CDR3nt: TGTGCCATCAGGCCGGAGGGGAACACCGGGGAGCTGTTTTTT
v_gene: TRBV9; abundance: -; j_gene: TRBJ2-3; len: 16; d_gene: TRBD2; CDR3aa: CASSRSSGRQTDTQYF; CDR3nt: TGTGCCAGCAGCCGCTCTAGCGGTAGGCAGACAGATACGCAGTATTTT
v_gene: TRBV4-2; abundance: -; j_gene: TRBJ2-3; len: 15; d_gene: TRBD2; CDR3aa: CASSQGLAGADTQYF; CDR3nt: TGTGCCAGCAGCCAAGGACTAGCGGGAGCAGATACGCAGTATTTT
v_gene: TRBV6-6; abundance: -; j_gene: TRBJ1-1; len: 11; d_gene: -; CDR3aa: CAAVRNTEAFF; CDR3nt: TGTGCAGCGGTCCGTAACACTGAAGCTTTCTTT
v_gene: TRBV19; abundance: -; j_gene: TRBJ2-1; len: 14; d_gene: -; CDR3aa: CASGSGTRYNEQFF; CDR3nt: TGTGCCAGTGGCTCCGGGACTCGATACAATGAGCAGTTCTTC
v_gene: TRBV11-2; abundance: -; j_gene: TRBJ2-5; len: 18; d_gene: TRBD2; CDR3aa: CASSLGLPGLAGVETQYF; CDR3nt: TGTGCCAGCAGCTTAGGACTCCCGGGACTAGCGGGAGTAGAGACCCAGTACTTC
v_gene: TRBV28; abundance: -; j_gene: TRBJ1-2; len: 17; d_gene: -; CDR3aa: CASSLTGPSPANYGYTF; CDR3nt: TGTGCCAGCAGTTTAACAGGGCCTTCCCCAGCTAACTATGGCTACACCTTC
v_gene: TRBV6-5; abundance: -; j_gene: TRBJ2-1; len: 13; d_gene: -; CDR3aa: CASSYSRDKRQFF; CDR3nt: TGTGCCAGCAGTTACTCGAGGGACAAGAGGCAGTTCTTC
v_gene: TRBV5-4; abundance: once; j_gene: TRBJ2-5; len: 15; d_gene: TRBD1; CDR3aa: CASSPKTGGQETQYF; CDR3nt: TGTGCCAGCAGCCCTAAGACAGGGGGTCAAGAGACCCAGTACTTC
v_gene: TRBV21-1; abundance: -; j_gene: TRBJ2-7; len: 11; d_gene: -; CDR3aa: CASRPSYEQYF; CDR3nt: TGTGCCAGCAGGCCCTCCTACGAGCAGTACTTC
v_gene: TRBV14; abundance: -; j_gene: TRBJ2-7; len: 12; d_gene: -; CDR3aa: CASSQGPGEQYF; CDR3nt: TGTGCCAGCAGCCAGGGGCCAGGCGAGCAGTACTTC
v_gene: TRBV7-2; abundance: few; j_gene: TRBJ2-2; len: 14; d_gene: -; CDR3aa: CATRRDFNTGELFF; CDR3nt: TGTGCCACTCGAAGGGACTTTAACACCGGGGAGCTGTTTTTT
v_gene: TRBV30; abundance: -; j_gene: TRBJ2-5; len: 15; d_gene: -; CDR3aa: CACPMAERGFGTQYF; CDR3nt: TGTGCCTGCCCAATGGCGGAACGGGGATTTGGGACCCAGTACTTC
v_gene: TRBV5-4; abundance: -; j_gene: TRBJ2-3; len: 18; d_gene: TRBD2; CDR3aa: CASSLRPTSGGSTDTQYF; CDR3nt: TGTGCCAGCAGCTTGCGGCCGACTAGCGGTGGGAGCACAGATACGCAGTATTTT
v_gene: TRBV7-8; abundance: -; j_gene: TRBJ1-6; len: 14; d_gene: -; CDR3aa: CASSLDSFNSPLHF; CDR3nt: TGTGCCAGCAGCTTGGACAGCTTTAATTCACCCCTCCACTTT
v_gene: TRBV29-1; abundance: -; j_gene: TRBJ2-7; len: 13; d_gene: TRBD1; CDR3aa: CSVAGGPSHEQYF; CDR3nt: TGCAGCGTGGCAGGGGGACCCTCCCACGAGCAGTACTTC
v_gene: TRBV30; abundance: -; j_gene: TRBJ2-2; len: 13; d_gene: TRBD1; CDR3aa: CAWSKTGIGELFF; CDR3nt: TGTGCCTGGAGTAAGACAGGGATCGGGGAGCTGTTTTTT
v_gene: TRBV5-1; abundance: -; j_gene: TRBJ2-1; len: 15; d_gene: TRBD2; CDR3aa: CASTPGTSSYNEQFF; CDR3nt: TGCGCCAGCACCCCCGGGACTAGCTCCTACAATGAGCAGTTCTTC
v_gene: TRBV11-2; abundance: -; j_gene: TRBJ2-7; len: 16; d_gene: -; CDR3aa: CASSLNGISASYEQYF; CDR3nt: TGTGCCAGCAGTTTAAACGGGATTTCGGCCTCCTACGAGCAGTACTTC
v_gene: TRBV28; abundance: -; j_gene: TRBJ2-6; len: 19; d_gene: -; CDR3aa: CASSFSSFAVNTGANVLTF; CDR3nt: TGTGCCAGCAGTTTCAGTAGTTTCGCGGTAAATACTGGGGCCAACGTCCTGACTTTC
v_gene: TRBV9; abundance: few; j_gene: TRBJ2-2; len: 16; d_gene: -; CDR3aa: CASTPVGGRGAGELFF; CDR3nt: TGTGCCAGCACCCCAGTGGGGGGAAGGGGCGCCGGGGAGCTGTTTTTT
v_gene: TRBV5-1; abundance: -; j_gene: TRBJ2-7; len: 13; d_gene: -; CDR3aa: CASSGGAFYEQYF; CDR3nt: TGCGCCAGCAGCGGGGGTGCCTTTTACGAGCAGTACTTC
v_gene: TRBV9; abundance: -; j_gene: TRBJ1-4; len: 14; d_gene: TRBD1; CDR3aa: CASSIGTGNEKLFF; CDR3nt: TGTGCCAGCAGCATCGGGACAGGGAACGAAAAACTGTTTTTT
v_gene: TRBV2; abundance: -; j_gene: TRBJ1-2; len: 17; d_gene: -; CDR3aa: CASSEGLPFQAEDGYTF; CDR3nt: TGTGCCAGCAGTGAGGGACTCCCGTTTCAGGCTGAGGATGGCTACACCTTC
v_gene: TRBV5-5; abundance: -; j_gene: TRBJ2-1; len: 15; d_gene: TRBD2; CDR3aa: CASSLELAGVIEQFF; CDR3nt: TGTGCCAGCAGCTTGGAACTAGCGGGAGTCATTGAGCAGTTCTTC
v_gene: TRBV15; abundance: once; j_gene: TRBJ2-7; len: 14; d_gene: -; CDR3aa: CATSREGRRGEQYF; CDR3nt: TGTGCCACCAGCAGAGAAGGGAGACGGGGCGAGCAGTACTTC
v_gene: TRBV28; abundance: -; j_gene: TRBJ1-6; len: 17; d_gene: TRBD1; CDR3aa: CASSSLTGGLGNSPLHF; CDR3nt: TGTGCCAGCAGTTCCTTGACAGGGGGTTTGGGGAATTCACCCCTCCACTTT
v_gene: TRBV25-1; abundance: -; j_gene: TRBJ2-1; len: 17; d_gene: -; CDR3aa: CASSESGVRTPGYEQFF; CDR3nt: TGTGCCAGCAGTGAATCAGGGGTTAGGACTCCGGGGTATGAGCAGTTCTTC
v_gene: TRBV11-2; abundance: -; j_gene: TRBJ2-1; len: 14; d_gene: -; CDR3aa: CASTLAGVENEQFF; CDR3nt: TGTGCCAGCACCCTTGCAGGGGTTGAGAATGAGCAGTTCTTC
v_gene: TRBV7-6; abundance: -; j_gene: TRBJ2-1; len: 13; d_gene: TRBD2; CDR3aa: CASSSLGGGEQFF; CDR3nt: TGTGCCAGCAGCTCCCTCGGGGGGGGTGAGCAGTTCTTC